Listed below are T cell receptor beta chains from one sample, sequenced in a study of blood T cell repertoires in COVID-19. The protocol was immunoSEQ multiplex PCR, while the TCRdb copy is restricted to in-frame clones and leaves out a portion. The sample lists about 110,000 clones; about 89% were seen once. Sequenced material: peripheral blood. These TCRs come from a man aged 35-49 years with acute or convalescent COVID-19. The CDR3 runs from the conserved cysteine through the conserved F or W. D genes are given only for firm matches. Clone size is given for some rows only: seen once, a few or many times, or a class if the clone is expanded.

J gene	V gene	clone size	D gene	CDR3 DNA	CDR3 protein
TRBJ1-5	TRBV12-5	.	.	TGTGCTAGTGGTGCTGGCCATAGCAATCAGCCCCAGCATTTT	CASGAGHSNQPQHF
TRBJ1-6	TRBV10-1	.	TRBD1	TGCGCCAGGCCCCTACTCCGGGACAGGGGACTCCATAATTCACCCCTCCACTTT	CARPLLRDRGLHNSPLHF
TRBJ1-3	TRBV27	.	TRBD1	TGTGCCAGCAGTCCCGGGACAGGGGGAGGAAACACCATATATTTT	CASSPGTGGGNTIYF
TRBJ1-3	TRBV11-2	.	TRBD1	TGTGCCAGCAGCTTTCGGGACAGGGGTGGAAACACCATATATTTT	CASSFRDRGGNTIYF
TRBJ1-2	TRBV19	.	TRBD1	TGTGCCAGTAGTATCGGGACAGGGGGCGCGGTAGCTAACTATGGCTACACCTTC	CASSIGTGGAVANYGYTF
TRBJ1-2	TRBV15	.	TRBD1	TGTGCCACCAGCAGAGAGCCGGGACAGGGAGATGGCTACACCTTC	CATSREPGQGDGYTF
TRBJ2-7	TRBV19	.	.	TGTGCCAGTAATGCGGGATTGCCTTACGAGCAGTACTTC	CASNAGLPYEQYF
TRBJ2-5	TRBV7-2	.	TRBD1	TGTGCCAGCAGCTTAGAGGGGGCGTCAGAGACCCAGTACTTC	CASSLEGASETQYF
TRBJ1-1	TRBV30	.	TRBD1	TGTGCCTGGAGTGTACGAACAGGGGGGACGACGGGGACTGAAGCTTTCTTT	CAWSVRTGGTTGTEAFF
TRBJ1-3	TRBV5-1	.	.	TGCGCCAGCAGCTTGGTCGCAGGCAGTCGTGGAAACACCATATATTTT	CASSLVAGSRGNTIYF
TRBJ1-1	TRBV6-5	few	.	TGTGCCAGCAGGGACAAACAGGGTCATGCTGAAGCTTTCTTT	CASRDKQGHAEAFF
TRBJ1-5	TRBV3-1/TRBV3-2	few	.	TGTGCCAGCAGCCAAGGGGGGGGCCGGGGACAGCCCCAGCATTTT	CASSQGGGRGQPQHF
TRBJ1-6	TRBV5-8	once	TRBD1	TGTGCCAGCAGCGTGGGGACAGGGACCTATGGTTCACCCCTCCACTTT	CASSVGTGTYGSPLHF
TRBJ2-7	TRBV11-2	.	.	TGTGCCAGCAGCTGGGACTCCCCCTACGAGCAGTACTTC	CASSWDSPYEQYF
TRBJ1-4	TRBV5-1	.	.	TGCGCCAGCAGCTTGGACAGGGTACAGGAAAAACTGTTTTTT	CASSLDRVQEKLFF
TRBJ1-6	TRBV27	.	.	TGTGCCAGCAGTCCACTTGCCTGGTATTCACCCCTCCACTTT	CASSPLAWYSPLHF
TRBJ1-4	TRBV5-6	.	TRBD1	TGTGCCAGCAGCTCCCCGGGACAGGGGACTAATGAAAAACTGTTTTTT	CASSSPGQGTNEKLFF
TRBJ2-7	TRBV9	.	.	TGTGCCAGCAGCGTAGGTCAGGGCCCTCTGGGGGAGCAGTACTTC	CASSVGQGPLGEQYF
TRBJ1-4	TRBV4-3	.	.	TGCGCCAGCAGCCAAGATCTGGCGGGAGGCGGGGAAAAACTGTTTTTT	CASSQDLAGGGEKLFF
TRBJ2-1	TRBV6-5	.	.	TGTGCCAGCAGTTCTACAGCGGGTCCTTACAATGAGCAGTTCTTC	CASSSTAGPYNEQFF
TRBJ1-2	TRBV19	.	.	TGTGCCACTAAGGAGTCCTATGGCTACACCTTC	CATKESYGYTF
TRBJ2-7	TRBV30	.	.	TGTGCCTGGAGTCCCCAACACGGGGGTTCCAACGAGCAGTACTTC	CAWSPQHGGSNEQYF
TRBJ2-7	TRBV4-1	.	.	TGCGCCAGCAGCCCGCCGGGCGGGGGCGGTACGGGAGAGCAGTACTTC	CASSPPGGGGTGEQYF
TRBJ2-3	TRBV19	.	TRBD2	TGTGCCAGTAGTATGGGCGGGAGGGCCGGTGTAGATACGCAGTATTTT	CASSMGGRAGVDTQYF
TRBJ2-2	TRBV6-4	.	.	TGTGCCAGCAGCGAGAGTGCGTCCGGGGAGCTGTTTTTT	CASSESASGELFF
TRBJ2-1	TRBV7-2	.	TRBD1	TGTGCCAGCAGCTTAGTTCCCGACAGGGTTGTCTACAATGAGCAGTTCTTC	CASSLVPDRVVYNEQFF
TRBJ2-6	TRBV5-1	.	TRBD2	TGCGCCAGCAGCCCCCGGGAGGGCGCTGGGGCCAACGTCCTGACTTTC	CASSPREGAGANVLTF
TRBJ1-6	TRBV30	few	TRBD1	TGTGCCTGGAGTGTAAAGACAGGGGCTGGGAATTCACCCCTCCACTTT	CAWSVKTGAGNSPLHF
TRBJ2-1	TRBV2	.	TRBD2	TGTGCCAGCAGGGGCCGGAGCGGGGAGGTTACCTACAATGAGCAGTTCTTC	CASRGRSGEVTYNEQFF
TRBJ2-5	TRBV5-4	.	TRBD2	TGTGCCAGCAGTACTAGCGGCCAGGGGTACGAGACCCAGTACTTC	CASSTSGQGYETQYF
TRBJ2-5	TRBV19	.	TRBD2	TGTGCCAGTAGTTCTCGACTAGCGGGTATTCAAGAGACCCAGTACTTC	CASSSRLAGIQETQYF
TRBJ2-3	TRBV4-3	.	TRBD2	TGCGCCAGCAGCCAAGATGTGGGGGGGACAGATACGCAGTATTTT	CASSQDVGGTDTQYF
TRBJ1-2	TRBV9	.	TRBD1	TGTGCCAGCAGCGTAGCCCCTACAGGGGACTATGGCTACACCTTC	CASSVAPTGDYGYTF
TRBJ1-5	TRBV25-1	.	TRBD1	TGTGCCAGCAGTGAATTCGGCGGGACAGGGAATCAGCCCCAGCATTTT	CASSEFGGTGNQPQHF
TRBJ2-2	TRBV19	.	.	TGTGCCAGTAAACAGGGATCGGGCACCGGGGAGCTGTTTTTT	CASKQGSGTGELFF
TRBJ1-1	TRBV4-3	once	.	TGCGCCAGCAGCCAAGACTCAGCCGGGGTCAACACTGAAGCTTTCTTT	CASSQDSAGVNTEAFF
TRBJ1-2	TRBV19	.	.	TGTGCCAGTAGTATTTGGCAGGGGAAGGATGGCTACACCTTC	CASSIWQGKDGYTF
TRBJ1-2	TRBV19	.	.	TGTGCCAGTAGTATACAGGGCGGCAGATCGTTCTATGGCTACACCTTC	CASSIQGGRSFYGYTF
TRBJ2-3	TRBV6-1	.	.	TGTGCCAGCAGTGCCCTTAGGTTTAGCGGATCCACAGATACGCAGTATTTT	CASSALRFSGSTDTQYF
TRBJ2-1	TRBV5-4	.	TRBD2	TGTGCCAGCAGCTATAGAACCGGGACTAGGTCCTACAATGAGCAGTTCTTC	CASSYRTGTRSYNEQFF
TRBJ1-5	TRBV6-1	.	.	TGTGCCAGCAGTGAGCGGCCAGGGGAGCAGCATTTT	CASSERPGEQHF
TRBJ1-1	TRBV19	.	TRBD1	TGTGCCAGTACCCTAAGGACAGGACACATGAACACTGAAGCTTTCTTT	CASTLRTGHMNTEAFF
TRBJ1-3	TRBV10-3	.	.	TGTGCCATCAGTGATCTGGCCATCTCTGGAAACACCATATATTTT	CAISDLAISGNTIYF
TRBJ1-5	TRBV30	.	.	TGTGCCTACAGCAGGGGCAATCAGCCCCAGCATTTT	CAYSRGNQPQHF
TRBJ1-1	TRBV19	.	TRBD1	TGTGCCAGTAGTCCCGGACAGGCCGCCTTCGGGTCTGAAGCTTTCTTT	CASSPGQAAFGSEAFF
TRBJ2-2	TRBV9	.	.	TGTGCCAGCAGCGTACTTCCAGGGCAACAGAACACCGGGGAGCTGTTTTTT	CASSVLPGQQNTGELFF
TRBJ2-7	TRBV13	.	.	TGTGCCAGCAGCACGACAGCATCCTACGAGCAGTACTTC	CASSTTASYEQYF
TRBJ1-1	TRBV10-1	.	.	TGCGCCAGCAGTGATGGTCAGGGTCACACTGAAGCTTTCTTT	CASSDGQGHTEAFF
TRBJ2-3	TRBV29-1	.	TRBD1	TGCAGCGTTCTAAAACAGGGGGCTAGGACAGATACGCAGTATTTT	CSVLKQGARTDTQYF
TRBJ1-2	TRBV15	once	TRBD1	TGTGCCACCAGCAGAGGGACAGGGGGAGGCTACACCTTC	CATSRGTGGGYTF
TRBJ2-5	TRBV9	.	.	TGTGCCAGCAGCCCTCATCCAGGGTTCGCAGAGACCCAGTACTTC	CASSPHPGFAETQYF
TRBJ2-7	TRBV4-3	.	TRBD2	TGCGCCAGCAGCCAGGATAATAGCGGGTCCTACGAGCAGTACTTC	CASSQDNSGSYEQYF
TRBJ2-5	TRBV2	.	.	TGTGCCAGCAGTTCGGACCGCAGTAGGGGGGAGACCCAGTACTTC	CASSSDRSRGETQYF
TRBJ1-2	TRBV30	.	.	TGTGCCTGGAGTGTACAGTTGTTAGGGGGAAATGGCTACACCTTC	CAWSVQLLGGNGYTF